The source of this T cell receptor (beta chain) is a study of blood T cell repertoires in COVID-19. Clones were sequenced by immunoSEQ multiplex PCR, and TCRdb holds only the in-frame ones, with some missing. The table lists 70,000 to 85,000 clones, around 86% of them singletons. V was clipped by 6 bases and J by 2 bases, with 14 bases between them. The CDR3 has 14 residues. Germline values: CDR1 LNHDA, CDR2 SQIVND (reference sequence). The sample was peripheral blood. This clonotype was sampled from a human donor in a cohort sampled during active COVID-19. The V and J genes are TRBV19 and TRBJ2-7; TRBD1 is a possible D gene (5 bases). The CDR3 region is CASRPRTPPYEQYF. DNA for the CDR3: TGTGCCAGTAGGCCTAGGACACCACCCTACGAGCAGTACTTC.